A selection of T cell receptor beta chains follows, all from one sample in a study of CD8 T cells in ankylosing spondylitis. Using its own MiXCR run on the 5' RACE reads, TCRdb lists one record per CDR3 protein. The table shows some 240,000 distinct CDR3 sequences, with around 7.8% occurring only once. Material: blood, either unsorted or a sorted T cell fraction (not recorded which). The receptors originated from a male donor with ankylosing spondylitis or in good health (not recorded which). CDR3s include the opening cysteine and the closing phenylalanine or tryptophan. D genes are given only for firm matches. The size entry is marked missing in some rows and otherwise reads once, few, many or a size class.

v_gene	j_gene	d_gene	abundance	CDR3aa	CDR3nt
TRBV4-2	TRBJ2-1	.	many	CASSQDEGSGNEQFF	TGTGCCAGCAGCCAAGATGAAGGTAGCGGCAATGAGCAGTTCTTC
TRBV29-1	TRBJ2-7	.	many	CSVEDVKGGAYEQYF	TGCAGCGTTGAAGATGTAAAAGGGGGGGCCTACGAGCAGTACTTC
TRBV20-1	TRBJ1-5	.	many	CSARESSFNQPQHF	TGCAGTGCTAGAGAGTCCAGTTTCAATCAGCCCCAGCATTTT
TRBV6-5	TRBJ1-1	.	.	CASSSYPGVNTEAFF	TGTGCCAGCAGTTCTTACCCAGGGGTGAACACTGAAGCTTTCTTT
TRBV15	TRBJ1-5	TRBD1	many	CATSRTTGDGQPQHF	TGTGCCACCAGCAGAACGACAGGGGACGGTCAGCCCCAGCATTTT
TRBV5-1	TRBJ1-2	.	few	CASSLVRGGYGYTF	TGCGCCAGCAGCTTGGTACGGGGTGGCTATGGCTACACCTTC
TRBV12-3/TRBV12-4	TRBJ2-3	.	many	CASSLSGAASTDTQYF	TGTGCCAGCAGTTTATCGGGGGCTGCTAGCACAGATACGCAGTATTTT
TRBV2	TRBJ2-3	TRBD2	many	CASRPPGGLADTDTQYF	TGTGCCAGCAGGCCCCCCGGGGGACTAGCGGACACAGATACGCAGTATTTT
TRBV19	TRBJ1-2	.	many	CASSIGPFAPYGYTF	TGTGCCAGTAGTATAGGACCCTTCGCTCCCTATGGCTACACCTTC
TRBV12-3/TRBV12-4	TRBJ2-7	TRBD1	few	CASSWGTDFYEQYF	TGTGCCAGCAGTTGGGGGACAGATTTCTACGAGCAGTACTTC
TRBV6-5	TRBJ1-1	.	.	CASSYIRGNTEAFF	TGTGCCAGCAGTTACATAAGGGGGAACACTGAAGCTTTCTTT
TRBV29-1	TRBJ1-2	.	many	CSVGTFIYGYTF	TGCAGCGTTGGGACGTTCATCTATGGCTACACCTTC
TRBV7-2	TRBJ1-2	.	few	CASSLGWPLGFNTF	TGTGCCAGCAGCTTAGGTTGGCCGCTCGGGTTTAATACCTTC
TRBV20-1	TRBJ2-1	.	few	CSARDYREEDEQFF	TGCAGTGCTAGAGATTATAGGGAAGAGGATGAGCAGTTCTTC
TRBV3-1	TRBJ2-2	.	many	CASSRDTGELFF	TGTGCCAGCAGCCGCGATACCGGGGAGCTGTTTTTT
TRBV12-3/TRBV12-4	TRBJ2-5	TRBD1	many	CASSSGQGARQETQYF	TGTGCCAGCAGTTCCGGACAGGGGGCGCGACAAGAGACCCAGTACTTC
TRBV19	TRBJ2-1	TRBD2	.	CASSAESGRPYNEQFF	TGTGCCAGTAGTGCCGAAAGCGGGAGGCCGTACAATGAGCAGTTCTTC
TRBV19	TRBJ1-6	TRBD1	many	CASGGTAVSSYNSPLHF	TGTGCCAGCGGCGGGACAGCCGTAAGCTCCTATAATTCACCCCTCCACTTT
TRBV5-3	TRBJ2-1	.	.	CARSPGLAWDEQFF	TGTGCCAGGAGCCCGGGGCTGGCGTGGGATGAGCAGTTCTTC
TRBV20-1	TRBJ2-7	.	few	CSARQGAGATYEQYF	TGCAGTGCTAGGCAAGGGGCCGGCGCCACCTACGAGCAGTACTTC
TRBV12-3/TRBV12-4	TRBJ2-2	.	many	CASSRLETGELFF	TGTGCCAGCAGCCGACTAGAAACCGGGGAGCTGTTTTTT
TRBV30	TRBJ2-3	TRBD2	many	CAWSPSGRAWSSDTQYF	TGTGCCTGGAGCCCTAGCGGGAGGGCCTGGTCCTCAGATACGCAGTATTTT
TRBV4-3	TRBJ2-7	.	many	CASSQGTYPYEQYF	TGCGCCAGCAGCCAAGGGACTTACCCCTACGAGCAGTACTTC
TRBV7-2	TRBJ1-4	TRBD1	many	CASSLGQGAGKLFF	TGTGCCAGCAGCTTGGGACAGGGGGCCGGAAAACTGTTTTTT
TRBV5-5	TRBJ2-7	.	few	CASSRPRDNPSYEQYF	TGTGCCAGCAGCCGCCCCCGGGACAACCCCTCCTACGAGCAGTACTTC
TRBV20-1	TRBJ2-1	TRBD2	many	CSATGLATYNEQFF	TGCAGTGCGACGGGACTAGCGACCTACAATGAGCAGTTCTTC
TRBV29-1	TRBJ2-7	TRBD1	many	CSVEDRNPMTGAYEQYF	TGCAGCGTTGAAGATCGCAATCCGATGACAGGGGCCTACGAGCAGTACTTC
TRBV7-9	TRBJ2-7	TRBD1	.	CASSKLSGTGSAEQYF	TGTGCCAGCAGCAAACTGTCCGGGACAGGGTCGGCCGAGCAGTACTTC
TRBV12-3/TRBV12-4	TRBJ2-1	.	many	CASSLSHNEQFF	TGTGCCAGCAGTTTGAGTCACAATGAGCAGTTCTTC
TRBV7-9	TRBJ2-7	.	many	CASSPNTGAYEQYF	TGTGCCAGCAGCCCTAACACGGGGGCCTACGAGCAGTACTTC
TRBV20-1	TRBJ2-5	.	few	CSASAPLGSDLYQETQYF	TGCAGTGCTAGCGCACCCCTCGGGAGTGACCTGTACCAAGAGACCCAGTACTTC
TRBV20-1	TRBJ1-2	TRBD1	many	CSASGQGHYGYTF	TGCAGTGCTAGTGGACAGGGCCACTATGGCTACACCTTC
TRBV27	TRBJ1-2	.	many	CASRMDRGGYTF	TGTGCCAGCAGGATGGACAGAGGTGGCTACACCTTC
TRBV5-1	TRBJ2-5	.	many	CASSRDLSQETQYF	TGCGCCAGCAGTCGAGATCTCTCCCAAGAGACCCAGTACTTC
TRBV5-1	TRBJ2-2	TRBD1	many	CASSLTGQLVPTGELFF	TGCGCCAGCAGCTTGACGGGACAGCTTGTACCCACCGGGGAGCTGTTTTTT
TRBV29-1	TRBJ2-3	.	many	CSVEDRPVPDTQYF	TGCAGCGTTGAAGATCGGCCCGTGCCAGATACGCAGTATTTT
TRBV18	TRBJ2-2	TRBD1	few	CASSPRTGTGELFF	TGTGCCAGCTCACCTAGGACAGGCACCGGGGAGCTGTTTTTT
TRBV6-4	TRBJ2-2	.	many	CASSDRDTGELFF	TGTGCCAGCAGTGACAGGGACACCGGGGAGCTGTTTTTT
TRBV7-2	TRBJ2-7	.	many	CASSLGDAYEQYF	TGTGCCAGCAGCTTAGGGGATGCCTACGAGCAGTACTTC
TRBV12-3/TRBV12-4	TRBJ2-3	TRBD2	many	CAGSGSQADTQYF	TGTGCCGGTAGCGGGAGCCAAGCAGATACGCAGTATTTT
TRBV12-3/TRBV12-4	TRBJ1-1	.	few	CASTITGNTEAFF	TGTGCCAGCACCATAACAGGGAACACTGAAGCTTTCTTT
TRBV7-9	TRBJ2-1	TRBD2	few	CASSLMGGYRRFNEQFF	TGTGCCAGCAGCTTAATGGGAGGGTATCGGAGGTTCAATGAGCAGTTCTTC
TRBV5-5	TRBJ1-3	.	.	CASRVGTQPGTIYF	TGTGCCAGCAGGGTGGGGACCCAACCGGGCACCATATATTTT
TRBV20-1	TRBJ2-5	.	many	CSATLWGSHEETQYF	TGCAGTGCTACTCTTTGGGGATCTCACGAGGAGACCCAGTACTTC
TRBV7-8	TRBJ2-7	.	once	CASSIGQGLSSYEQYF	TGTGCCAGCAGCATCGGACAAGGTTTGAGCTCCTACGAGCAGTACTTC
TRBV12-3/TRBV12-4	TRBJ2-4	.	.	CASSLDSLAKNIQYF	TGTGCCAGCAGTTTGGACAGCTTAGCCAAAAACATTCAGTACTTC
TRBV11-3	TRBJ1-1	.	many	CASSGEMGTEAFF	TGTGCCAGCAGCGGGGAGATGGGCACTGAAGCTTTCTTT
TRBV29-1	TRBJ1-2	.	many	CSVEDTDYGYTF	TGCAGCGTTGAAGACACAGACTATGGCTACACCTTC
TRBV10-2	TRBJ1-6	.	many	CASRNPQGLPNNSPLHF	TGCGCCAGCAGGAACCCACAGGGATTGCCGAATAATTCACCCCTCCACTTT
TRBV27	TRBJ2-3	.	many	CASSFLDSLRVDTQYF	TGTGCCAGCAGTTTTCTCGACTCCCTCCGGGTGGATACGCAGTATTTT